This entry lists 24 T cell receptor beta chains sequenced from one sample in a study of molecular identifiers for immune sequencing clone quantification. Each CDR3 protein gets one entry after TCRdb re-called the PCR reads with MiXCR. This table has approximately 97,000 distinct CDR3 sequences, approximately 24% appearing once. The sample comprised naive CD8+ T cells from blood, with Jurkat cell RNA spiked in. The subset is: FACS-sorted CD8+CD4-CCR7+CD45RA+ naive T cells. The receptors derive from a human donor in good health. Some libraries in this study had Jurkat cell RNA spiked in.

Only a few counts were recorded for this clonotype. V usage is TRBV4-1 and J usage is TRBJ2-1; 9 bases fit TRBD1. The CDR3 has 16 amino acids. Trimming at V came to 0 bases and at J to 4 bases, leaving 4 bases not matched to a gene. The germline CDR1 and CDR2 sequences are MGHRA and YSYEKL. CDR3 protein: CASSQDGTGRYNEQFF. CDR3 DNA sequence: TGCGCCAGCAGCCAAGATGGGACAGGGAGATACAATGAGCAGTTCTTC.

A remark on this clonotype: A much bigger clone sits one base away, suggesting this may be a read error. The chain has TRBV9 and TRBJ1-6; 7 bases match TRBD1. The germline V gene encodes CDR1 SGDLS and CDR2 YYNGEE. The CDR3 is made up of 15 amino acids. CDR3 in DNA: TGTACCAGCAGCCCCGGGACAGCCAATAATTCACCCCTCCACTTT. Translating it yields CTSSPGTANNSPLHF.

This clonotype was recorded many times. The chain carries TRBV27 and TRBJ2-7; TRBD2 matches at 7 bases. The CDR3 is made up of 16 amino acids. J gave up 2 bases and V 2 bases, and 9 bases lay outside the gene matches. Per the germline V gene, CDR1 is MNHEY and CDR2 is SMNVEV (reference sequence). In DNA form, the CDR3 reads TGTGCCAGCAGTTTAAATGCGGGAGCGGGACCCTACGAGCAGTACTTC. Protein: CASSLNAGAGPYEQYF.

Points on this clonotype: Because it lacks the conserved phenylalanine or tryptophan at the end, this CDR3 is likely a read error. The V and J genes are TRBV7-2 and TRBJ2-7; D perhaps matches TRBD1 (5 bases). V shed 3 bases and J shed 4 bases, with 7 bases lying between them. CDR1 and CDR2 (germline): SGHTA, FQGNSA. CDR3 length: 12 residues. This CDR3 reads CASSFPGYEQYS. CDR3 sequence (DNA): TGTGCCAGCAGCTTCCCAGGGTACGAGCAGTACTCC.

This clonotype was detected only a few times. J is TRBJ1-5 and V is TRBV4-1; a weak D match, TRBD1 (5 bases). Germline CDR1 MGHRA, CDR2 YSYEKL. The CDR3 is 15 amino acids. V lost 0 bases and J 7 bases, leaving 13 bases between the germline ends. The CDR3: CASSQDRGPGQPQHF. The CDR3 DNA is TGCGCCAGCAGCCAAGATAGGGGTCCCGGGCAGCCCCAGCATTTT.

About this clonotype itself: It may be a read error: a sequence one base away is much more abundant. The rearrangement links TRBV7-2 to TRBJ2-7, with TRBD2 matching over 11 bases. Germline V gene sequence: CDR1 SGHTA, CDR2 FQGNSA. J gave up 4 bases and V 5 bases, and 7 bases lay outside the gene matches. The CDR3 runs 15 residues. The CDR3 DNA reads TGTGCCAGCAGCCGCCAGACTAGCGGGGTGTACGAGCAGTACTTC. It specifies CASSRQTSGVYEQYF.

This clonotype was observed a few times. CDR3 loop: CASSIGPSEQFF. The CDR3 nucleotides read TGTGCCAGTAGTATAGGCCCGAGCGAGCAGTTCTTC. This chain uses TRBV19 with TRBJ2-1; D is uncertain. V lost 1 base to trimming and J lost 10 bases, with 8 bases between them. CDR3 size: 12 residues. Germline lookup yields CDR1 LNHDA and CDR2 SQIVND (reference sequence).

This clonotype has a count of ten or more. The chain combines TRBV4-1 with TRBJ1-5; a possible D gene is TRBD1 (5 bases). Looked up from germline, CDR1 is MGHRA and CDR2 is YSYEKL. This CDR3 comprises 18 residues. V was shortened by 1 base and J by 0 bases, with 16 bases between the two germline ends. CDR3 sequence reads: CASSQGGGEGYSNQPQHF. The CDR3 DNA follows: TGCGCCAGCAGCCAAGGGGGAGGGGAGGGATATAGCAATCAGCCCCAGCATTTT.

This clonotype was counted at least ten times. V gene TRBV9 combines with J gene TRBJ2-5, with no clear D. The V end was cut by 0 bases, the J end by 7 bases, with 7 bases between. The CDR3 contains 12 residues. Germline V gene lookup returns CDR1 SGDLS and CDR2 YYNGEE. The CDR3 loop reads CASSVEPGTQYF. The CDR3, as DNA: TGTGCCAGCAGCGTAGAGCCGGGGACCCAGTACTTC.

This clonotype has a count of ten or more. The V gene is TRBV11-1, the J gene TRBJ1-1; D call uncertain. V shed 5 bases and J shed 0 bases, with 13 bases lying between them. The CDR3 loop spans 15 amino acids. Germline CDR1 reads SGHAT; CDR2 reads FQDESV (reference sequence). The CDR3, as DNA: TGTGCCAGCAGCCTCGGATTGGCCATGAACACTGAAGCTTTCTTT. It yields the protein CASSLGLAMNTEAFF. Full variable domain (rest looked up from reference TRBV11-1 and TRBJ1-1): EAEVAQSPRYKITEKSQAVAFWCDPISGHATLYWYRQILGQGPELLVQFQDESVVDDSQLPKDRFSAERLKGVDSTLKIQPAELGDSAMYLCASSLGLAMNTEAFFGQGTRLTVV.

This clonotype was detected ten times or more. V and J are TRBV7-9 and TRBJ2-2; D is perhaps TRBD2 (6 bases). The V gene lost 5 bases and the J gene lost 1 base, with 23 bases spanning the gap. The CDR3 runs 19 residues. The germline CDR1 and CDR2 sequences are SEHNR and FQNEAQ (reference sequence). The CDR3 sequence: CASSPPLLGAGLNTGELFF. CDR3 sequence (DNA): TGTGCCAGCAGCCCGCCTCTTCTAGGTGCGGGACTGAACACCGGGGAGCTGTTTTTT. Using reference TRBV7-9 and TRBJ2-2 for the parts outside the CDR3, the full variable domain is DTGVSQNPRHKITKRGQNVTFRCDPISEHNRLYWYRQTLGQGPEFLTYFQNEAQLEKSRLLSDRFSAERPKGSFSTLEIQRTEQGDSAMYLCASSPPLLGAGLNTGELFFGEGSRLTVL.

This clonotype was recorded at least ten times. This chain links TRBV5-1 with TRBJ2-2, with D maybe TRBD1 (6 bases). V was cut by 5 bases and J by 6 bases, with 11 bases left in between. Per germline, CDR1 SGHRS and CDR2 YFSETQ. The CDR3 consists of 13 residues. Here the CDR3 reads CASSITGPGELFF. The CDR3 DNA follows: TGCGCCAGCAGTATTACAGGGCCCGGGGAGCTGTTTTTT. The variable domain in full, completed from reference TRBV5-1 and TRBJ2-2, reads KAGVTQTPRYLIKTRGQQVTLSCSPISGHRSVSWYQQTPGQGLQFLFEYFSETQRNKGNFPGRFSGRQFSNSRSEMNVSTLELGDSALYLCASSITGPGELFFGEGSRLTVL.

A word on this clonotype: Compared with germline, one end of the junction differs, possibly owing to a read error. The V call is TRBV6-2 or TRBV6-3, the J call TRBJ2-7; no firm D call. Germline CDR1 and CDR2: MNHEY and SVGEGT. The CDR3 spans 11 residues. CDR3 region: CASTSGIFCAF. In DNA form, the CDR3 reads TGTGCCAGCACCTCAGGTATTTTCTGTGCTTTC.

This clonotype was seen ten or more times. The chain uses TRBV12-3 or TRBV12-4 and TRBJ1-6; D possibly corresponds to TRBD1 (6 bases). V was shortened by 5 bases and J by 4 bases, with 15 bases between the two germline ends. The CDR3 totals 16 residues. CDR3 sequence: CASSPFLQGYNSPLHF. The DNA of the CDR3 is TGTGCCAGCAGTCCTTTCCTCCAGGGGTATAATTCACCCCTCCACTTT.

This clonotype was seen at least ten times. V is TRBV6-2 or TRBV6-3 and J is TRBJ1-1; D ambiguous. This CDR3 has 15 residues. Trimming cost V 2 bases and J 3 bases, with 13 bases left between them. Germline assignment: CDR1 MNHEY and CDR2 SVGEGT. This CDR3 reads CASSYPIGRDTEAFF. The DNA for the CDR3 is TGTGCCAGCAGTTACCCCATCGGGAGAGACACTGAAGCTTTCTTT.

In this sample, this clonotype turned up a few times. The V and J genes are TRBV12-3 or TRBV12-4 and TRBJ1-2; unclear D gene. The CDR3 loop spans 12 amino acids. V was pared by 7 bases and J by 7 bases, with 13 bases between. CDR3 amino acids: CASMVGSSGYTF. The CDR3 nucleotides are TGTGCCAGCATGGTCGGGAGTTCTGGCTACACCTTC.

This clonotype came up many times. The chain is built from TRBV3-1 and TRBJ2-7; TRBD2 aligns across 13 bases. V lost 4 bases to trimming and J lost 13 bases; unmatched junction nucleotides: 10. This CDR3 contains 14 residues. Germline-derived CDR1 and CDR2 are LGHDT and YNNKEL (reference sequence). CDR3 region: CASSLPGLAGSVYF. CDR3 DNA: TGTGCCAGCAGCCTACCGGGACTAGCGGGGTCAGTCTACTTC.

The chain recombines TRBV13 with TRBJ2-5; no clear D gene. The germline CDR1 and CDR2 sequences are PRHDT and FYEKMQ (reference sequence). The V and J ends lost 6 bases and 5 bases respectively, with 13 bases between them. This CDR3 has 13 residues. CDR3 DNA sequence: TGTGCCAGCAGTACCGGTGGATGGGAGACCCAGTACTTC. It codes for CASSTGGWETQYF.

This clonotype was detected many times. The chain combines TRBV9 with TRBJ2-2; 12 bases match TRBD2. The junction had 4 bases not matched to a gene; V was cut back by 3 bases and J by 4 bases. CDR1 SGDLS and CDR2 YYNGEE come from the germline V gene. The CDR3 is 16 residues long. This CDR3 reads CASSASGRAGTGELFF. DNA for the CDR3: TGTGCCAGCAGCGCTAGCGGGAGGGCCGGCACCGGGGAGCTGTTTTTT.

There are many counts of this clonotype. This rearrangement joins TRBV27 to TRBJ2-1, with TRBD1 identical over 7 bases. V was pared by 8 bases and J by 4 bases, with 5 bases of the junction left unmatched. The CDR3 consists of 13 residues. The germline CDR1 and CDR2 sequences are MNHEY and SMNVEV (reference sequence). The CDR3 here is CASRTGDYNEQFF. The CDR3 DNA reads TGTGCCAGCCGCACAGGGGATTACAATGAGCAGTTCTTC.

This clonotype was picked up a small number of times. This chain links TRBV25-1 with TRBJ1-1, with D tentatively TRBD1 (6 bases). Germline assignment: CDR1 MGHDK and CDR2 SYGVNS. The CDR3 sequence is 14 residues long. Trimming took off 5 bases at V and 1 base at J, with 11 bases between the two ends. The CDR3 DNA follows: TGTGCCAGCAGTCACTCGACAGGGAACACTGAAGCTTTCTTT. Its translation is CASSHSTGNTEAFF.

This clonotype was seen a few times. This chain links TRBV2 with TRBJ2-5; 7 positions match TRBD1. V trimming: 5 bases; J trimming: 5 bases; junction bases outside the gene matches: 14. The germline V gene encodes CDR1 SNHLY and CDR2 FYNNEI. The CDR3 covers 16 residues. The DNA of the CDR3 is TGTGCCAGCAGTACTACTCGACAGGGTGGAACGGAGACCCAGTACTTC. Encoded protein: CASSTTRQGGTETQYF.

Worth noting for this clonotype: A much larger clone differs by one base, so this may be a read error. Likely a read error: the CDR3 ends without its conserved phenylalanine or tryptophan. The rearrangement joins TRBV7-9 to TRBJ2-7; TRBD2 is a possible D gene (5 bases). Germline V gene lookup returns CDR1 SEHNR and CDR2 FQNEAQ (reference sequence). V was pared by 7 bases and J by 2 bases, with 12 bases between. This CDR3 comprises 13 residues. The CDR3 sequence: CASTGGGAYEQYS. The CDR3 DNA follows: TGTGCCAGCACTGGAGGTGGCGCCTACGAGCAGTACTCC.

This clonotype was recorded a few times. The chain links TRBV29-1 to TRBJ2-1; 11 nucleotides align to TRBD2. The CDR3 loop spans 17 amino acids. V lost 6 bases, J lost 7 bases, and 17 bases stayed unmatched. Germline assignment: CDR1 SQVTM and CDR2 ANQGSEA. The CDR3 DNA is TGCAGCGTCGCGGGACTAGCGGCCTCCCACCGTGGGAATGAGCAGTTCTTC. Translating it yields CSVAGLAASHRGNEQFF.